The subject of this entry is one TCR beta chain. Its target is not known. The germline gives CDR1 SGHDN, CDR2 FVKESK. The CDR3 has 13 residues. Trimming removed 2 bases at V and 8 bases at J, with 9 bases between. This sample was included in a study of OX40 agonist ivuxolimab in advanced cancers. Looking at the study overall: Prior anti-PD-1, anti-PD-L1 or anti-CTLA-4 therapy did not bar entry, and more than 35% had some.

General observations from the study: Expanded clones belonging to CD8+ T cells outnumbered, on average, those of CD4+.

This table comes from immunoSEQ multiplex PCR, and its TCRdb copy is limited to in-frame clones, with some not included. The sample has under 90,000 clones; roughly 86% are singletons. Sequencing used CD4+ or CD8+ T cells sorted from blood, obtained in a trial of the OX40 agonist ivuxolimab. The TCR was taken from an adult with an advanced solid tumor such as melanoma, head and neck, liver or kidney cancer. This sequence joins TRBV14 and TRBJ1-4; D remains ambiguous. Written as DNA, the CDR3 is TGTGCCAGCAGCCAAAATATCCTGGAAAAACTGTTTTTT. This sequence encodes CASSQNILEKLFF.